This TCR beta chain emerged from a study of siplizumab effects on memory and regulatory T cells. Of note for this clone: Its target is not known.

The repertoire was sequenced with immunoSEQ multiplex PCR; TCRdb's copy has only in-frame clones and lacks some. The top ten clones hold about 25% of a sample with about 27,000 clones, 70% to 85% of them seen once. The CDR3 contains 13 residues. The V and J ends lost 5 bases and 7 bases respectively, with 12 bases between them. CDR1 and CDR2 (germline): SQVTM, ANQGSEA. Study-wide results and limits: Only a minority of proliferating CD4+ or CD8+ clones had an assignable naive or memory phenotype, with roughly 80-95% lacking one. Memory cells seemed less diverse than naive T cells, which seemed major alloresponse contributors. Tregs that proliferated in siplizumab cultures did not have their suppressive function confirmed.

This TCR was recovered from a human donor in good health. The chain uses TRBV29-1 and TRBJ1-6; perhaps TRBD1 as D (5 bases). What was sequenced was memory CD4+ T cells sorted from blood. CDR3 loop: CSVSDSGNSPLHF. CDR3 DNA sequence: TGCAGCGTTAGTGACAGCGGCAATTCACCCCTCCACTTT.